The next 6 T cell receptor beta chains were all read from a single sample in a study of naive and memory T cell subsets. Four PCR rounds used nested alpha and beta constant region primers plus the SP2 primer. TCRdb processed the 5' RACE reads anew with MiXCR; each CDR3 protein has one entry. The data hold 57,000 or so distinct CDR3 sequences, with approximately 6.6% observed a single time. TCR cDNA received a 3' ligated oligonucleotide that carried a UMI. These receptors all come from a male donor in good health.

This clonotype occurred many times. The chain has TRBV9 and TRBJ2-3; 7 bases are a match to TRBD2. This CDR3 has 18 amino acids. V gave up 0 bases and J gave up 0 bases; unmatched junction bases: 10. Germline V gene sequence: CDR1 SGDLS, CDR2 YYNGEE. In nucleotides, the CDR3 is TGTGCCAGCAGCGTAGCTACAGCCAGCGGGATAAGCACAGATACGCAGTATTTT. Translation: CASSVATASGISTDTQYF.

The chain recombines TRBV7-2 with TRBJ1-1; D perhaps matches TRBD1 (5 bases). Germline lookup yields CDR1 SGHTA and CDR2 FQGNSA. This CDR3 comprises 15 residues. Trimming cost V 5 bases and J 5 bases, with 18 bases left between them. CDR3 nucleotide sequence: TGTGCCAGCAGCCAAACCGGGACTGCCGCTACTGAAGCTTTCTTT. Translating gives CASSQTGTAATEAFF.

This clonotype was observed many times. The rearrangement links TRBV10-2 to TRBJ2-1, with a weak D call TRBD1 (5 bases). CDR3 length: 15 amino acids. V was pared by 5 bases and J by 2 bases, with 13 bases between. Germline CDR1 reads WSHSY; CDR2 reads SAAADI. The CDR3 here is CASSLVGAPYNEQFF. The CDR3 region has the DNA TGCGCCAGCAGTCTAGTAGGGGCACCCTACAATGAGCAGTTCTTC.

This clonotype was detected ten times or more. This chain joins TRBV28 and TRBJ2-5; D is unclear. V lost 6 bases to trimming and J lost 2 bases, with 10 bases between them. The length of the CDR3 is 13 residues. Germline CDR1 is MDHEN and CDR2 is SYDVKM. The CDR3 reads CASSSTVQETQYF. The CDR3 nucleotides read TGTGCCAGCAGCTCTACAGTGCAAGAGACCCAGTACTTC.

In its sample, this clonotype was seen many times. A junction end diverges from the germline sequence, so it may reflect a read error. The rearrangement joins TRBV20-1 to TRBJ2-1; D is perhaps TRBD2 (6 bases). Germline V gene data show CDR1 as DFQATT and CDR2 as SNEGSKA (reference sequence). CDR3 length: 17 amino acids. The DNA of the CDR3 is TGCAGTGCTCCCTCGGGGGTTGGGGGACTCTCCAACAATGAGCAGTTCTTC. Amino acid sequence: CSAPSGVGGLSNNEQFF.

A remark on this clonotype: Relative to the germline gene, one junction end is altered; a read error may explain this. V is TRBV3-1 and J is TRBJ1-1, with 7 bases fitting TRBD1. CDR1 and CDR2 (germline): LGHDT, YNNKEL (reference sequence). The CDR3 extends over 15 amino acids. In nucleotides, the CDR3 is TGTGCCAGCAGACAAGAAGGGGGCTTTAACACTGAAGCTTTCTTT. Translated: CASRQEGGFNTEAFF.